Below are 16 T cell receptor beta chains sequenced from a single sample in a study of blood T cell repertoires in COVID-19. TCRdb's copy holds only in-frame clones and misses some; the assay was immunoSEQ multiplex PCR. This sample has about 54,000 clones, with 90% to 95% found just once. Source material: peripheral blood. Receptor source: a woman between 55 and 75 years old with active or convalescent COVID-19.

The chain combines TRBV28 with TRBJ2-3; 8 bases are shared with TRBD1. There are 16 residues in the CDR3. V shed 6 bases, J shed 2 bases, and the junction held 10 bases outside the gene matches. Germline values: CDR1 MDHEN, CDR2 SYDVKM. Written as DNA, the CDR3 is TGTGCCAGCAGCAAGACAGGGGCCGCCACCACAGATACGCAGTATTTT. Amino acid sequence: CASSKTGAATTDTQYF. The entire variable domain, with the rest obtained from reference TRBV28 and TRBJ2-3, is as follows: DVKVTQSSRYLVKRTGEKVFLECVQDMDHENMFWYRQDPGLGLRLIYFSYDVKMKEKGDIPEGYSVSREKKERFSLILESASTNQTSMYLCASSKTGAATTDTQYFGPGTRLTVL.

The V gene is TRBV28, the J gene TRBJ2-7; maybe TRBD2 (6 bases). The CDR3 is 15 amino acids. V was shortened by 5 bases and J by 3 bases, with 17 bases between the two germline ends. Germline values: CDR1 MDHEN, CDR2 SYDVKM. The CDR3 nucleotides read TGTGCCAGCAGTCCCGCTTTAGCGGAAAGCTACGAGCAGTACTTC. This translates into CASSPALAESYEQYF.

The V and J genes are TRBV2 and TRBJ2-4, with a possible D match to TRBD2 (5 bases). The CDR3 has 14 amino acids. The germline CDR1 and CDR2 sequences are SNHLY and FYNNEI. Trimming took 7 bases from V and 2 from J, leaving 12 bases between them. The CDR3: CASNLLETKNIQYF. In DNA, the CDR3 is TGTGCCAGCAACTTACTAGAGACCAAAAACATTCAGTACTTC.

The V and J genes are TRBV11-2 and TRBJ2-5; 8 bases align to TRBD2. After removal of 4 bases from V and 7 bases from J, the junction contained 14 bases not matched to a gene. From germline, CDR1 is SGHAT and CDR2 FQNNGV. The CDR3 runs 16 residues. The CDR3 protein is CASSSSPSGGSGTQYF. Written as DNA, the CDR3 is TGTGCCAGCAGCTCGTCCCCCAGCGGGGGTTCGGGGACCCAGTACTTC.

The chain has TRBV10-1 and TRBJ2-7; maybe TRBD1 (6 bases). This CDR3 has 16 residues. Looked up from germline, CDR1 is WNHNN and CDR2 is SYGVQD (reference sequence). V was shortened by 0 bases and J by 3 bases, with 15 bases between the two germline ends. The CDR3 reads CASSESRARGGYEQYF. Here the CDR3 DNA reads TGCGCCAGCAGTGAGTCCCGGGCCAGGGGCGGCTACGAGCAGTACTTC.

The chain has TRBV13 and TRBJ1-2; no firm D call. This CDR3 is 13 amino acids long. The V end was cut by 1 base, the J end by 3 bases, with 6 bases between. From germline, CDR1 is PRHDT and CDR2 FYEKMQ (reference sequence). CDR3 DNA sequence: TGTGCCAGCAGCTTAGTCGTTGACTATGGCTACACCTTC. It codes for CASSLVVDYGYTF. Full variable domain (missing parts from reference TRBV13 and TRBJ1-2): AAGVIQSPRHLIKEKRETATLKCYPIPRHDTVYWYQQGPGQDPQFLISFYEKMQSDKGSIPDRFSAQQFSDYHSELNMSSLELGDSALYFCASSLVVDYGYTFGSGTRLTVV.

The chain is built from TRBV7-2 and TRBJ2-3, with 11 bases aligning to TRBD2. Germline CDR1 and CDR2: SGHTA and FQGNSA. The length of the CDR3 is 17 residues. The trim removed 1 base at V and 3 bases at J, leaving 6 bases unmatched. The CDR3 sequence is CASSLGASGGTTDTQYF. The CDR3 coding sequence is TGTGCCAGCAGCTTAGGGGCTAGCGGGGGGACAACAGATACGCAGTATTTT.

CDR3 DNA: TGTGCCAGCAGCTCGCAGGGTAACACTGAAGCTTTCTTT. This gives the protein CASSSQGNTEAFF. The J gene is TRBJ1-1, the V gene TRBV7-6; weak D call: TRBD1 (5 bases). Germline assignment: CDR1 SGHVS and CDR2 FNYEAQ. The CDR3 runs to 13 residues. Trimming cost V 4 bases and J 2 bases, with 8 bases left between them.

This clone was observed a few times. This chain connects TRBV2 to TRBJ1-5; D gene uncertain. Germline V CDR1 and CDR2: SNHLY, FYNNEI. Trimming removed 5 bases at V and 4 bases at J, with 3 bases between. The CDR3 sequence is 11 residues long. Here the CDR3 reads CASSLNQPQHF. The DNA of the CDR3 is TGTGCCAGCAGTCTAAATCAGCCCCAGCATTTT.

The J gene is TRBJ1-1, the V gene TRBV11-2, with D unclear. Trimming took 0 bases from V and 4 from J, leaving 3 bases between them. Germline V gives CDR1 SGHAT, CDR2 FQNNGV. There are 12 residues in the CDR3. This chain's CDR3 is CASSLERTEAFF. The CDR3 bases are TGTGCCAGCAGCTTAGAGCGCACTGAAGCTTTCTTT.

The chain has TRBV30 and TRBJ2-3; 11 nucleotides match TRBD2. The CDR3 is made up of 14 amino acids. Germline lookup yields CDR1 GTSNPN and CDR2 SVGIG (reference sequence). Germline trimming cut 0 bases from V and 4 bases from J; bases unmatched to any gene: 0. The CDR3 coding sequence is TGTGCCTGGAGTGTACTAGCGGGGGCAGATACGCAGTATTTT. As protein: CAWSVLAGADTQYF.

The J gene is TRBJ2-1, the V gene TRBV14; 12 nucleotides line up with TRBD2. This CDR3 has 17 amino acids. Trimming cost V 2 bases and J 7 bases; bases outside gene matches: 9. Looked up from germline, CDR1 is SGHDN and CDR2 is FVKESK. CDR3 in amino acids: CASSQNPTSGRLNEQFF. The CDR3 region has the DNA TGTGCCAGCAGCCAAAACCCCACTAGCGGGAGGTTAAATGAGCAGTTCTTC.

V gene TRBV28 combines with J gene TRBJ2-3; the match to TRBD1 covers 7 bases. The J segment lost 1 base and the V segment lost 9 bases, leaving 10 bases of the junction unmatched. The CDR3 length is 15 residues. Germline V gives CDR1 MDHEN, CDR2 SYDVKM. The CDR3 loop reads CASLSTGARTDTQYF. DNA for the CDR3: TGTGCCAGTTTATCAACAGGGGCGCGCACAGATACGCAGTATTTT.

The CDR3 reads CSALTHGYTF. For the CDR3, the DNA is TGCAGCGCCCTGACACATGGCTACACCTTC. This chain uses TRBV29-1 with TRBJ1-2, with unresolved D. Per the germline V gene, CDR1 is SQVTM and CDR2 is ANQGSEA. The V and J ends lost 7 bases and 6 bases respectively, with 9 bases between them. This CDR3 is built from 10 residues.

V and J are TRBV9 and TRBJ2-2; 8 bases align to TRBD1. With V trimmed by 0 bases and J by 3 bases, 4 bases remained unmatched. Per germline, CDR1 SGDLS and CDR2 YYNGEE. The CDR3 contains 16 residues. DNA for the CDR3: TGTGCCAGCAGCGTAGGACAGGGGAAGGACACCGGGGAGCTGTTTTTT. As protein: CASSVGQGKDTGELFF.

V gene TRBV28 combines with J gene TRBJ1-4, with D maybe TRBD1 (5 bases). Trimming removed 7 bases at V and 8 bases at J, with 14 bases between. The CDR3 is 13 residues long. Germline lookup yields CDR1 MDHEN and CDR2 SYDVKM. The CDR3 region is CASTPTVREKLFF. Written as DNA, the CDR3 is TGTGCCAGCACCCCGACAGTAAGGGAAAAACTGTTTTTT.